The 15 T cell receptor beta chains below were found in one sample sequenced in a study of blood T cell repertoires in COVID-19. The repertoire was sequenced with immunoSEQ multiplex PCR; TCRdb's copy has only in-frame clones and lacks some. Of about 76,000 clones listed, 83% are singletons. The sample comprised peripheral blood. The receptors stem from a man older than 75 with acute or convalescent COVID-19.

The CDR3 reads CASGSGVWTEAFF. Written as DNA, the CDR3 is TGTGCCAGTGGAAGCGGGGTATGGACTGAAGCTTTCTTT. V usage is TRBV6-5 and J usage is TRBJ1-1; D is unresolved. The CDR3 is made up of 13 amino acids. V was shortened by 9 bases and J by 5 bases, with 16 bases between the two germline ends. In germline, CDR1 is MNHEY, CDR2 SVGAGI.

The chain recombines TRBV6-5 with TRBJ1-1; D unclear. V was cut by 2 bases and J by 3 bases, with 10 bases left in between. This CDR3 is built from 14 residues. Germline loops: CDR1 MNHEY, CDR2 SVGAGI. CDR3 protein: CASSYGEVYTEAFF. The CDR3 DNA sequence: TGTGCCAGCAGTTACGGCGAGGTTTACACTGAAGCTTTCTTT.

This chain joins TRBV5-1 and TRBJ2-3; D may be TRBD2 (6 bases). CDR1 SGHRS and CDR2 YFSETQ come from the germline V gene. The V gene lost 5 bases and the J gene lost 2 bases, with 12 bases spanning the gap. The CDR3 runs to 14 residues. CDR3 in amino acids: CASRREEPTDTQYF. The CDR3 nucleotides read TGCGCCAGCAGGAGGGAGGAGCCCACAGATACGCAGTATTTT.

The DNA for the CDR3 is TGTGCCAGCAGTAGCCCTAATAGGAACACTGAAGCTTTCTTT. This sequence encodes CASSSPNRNTEAFF. The gene calls are TRBV6-5 and TRBJ1-1; D is unresolved. V was cut by 5 bases and J by 1 base, with 11 bases left in between. This CDR3 is 14 amino acids long. The germline V gene has CDR1 MNHEY and CDR2 SVGAGI.

The chain links TRBV6-2 or TRBV6-3 to TRBJ2-2; no clear D gene. The CDR3 covers 14 residues. Germline loops: CDR1 MNHEY, CDR2 SVGEGT. V lost 3 bases and J 4 bases, leaving 9 bases between the germline ends. CDR3 region: CASSYLAVTGELFF. In DNA form, the CDR3 reads TGTGCCAGCAGTTATCTCGCGGTCACCGGGGAGCTGTTTTTT.

This rearrangement joins TRBV7-3 to TRBJ1-3; TRBD1 might be the D (5 bases). V lost 2 bases, J lost 1 base, and 9 bases lay in between. CDR3 size: 15 residues. Germline V gene sequence: CDR1 SGHTA, CDR2 FQGTGA. CDR3 nucleotides: TGTGCCAGCAGCTTAGACGGGGGATCTGGAAACACCATATATTTT. Amino acid sequence: CASSLDGGSGNTIYF.

The rearrangement uses TRBV12-5 and TRBJ2-3, with 7 bases identical to TRBD1. The CDR3 is made up of 18 amino acids. Germline values: CDR1 LGHNT, CDR2 FRNRAP. Trimming took 1 base from V and 2 from J; bases not matched to a gene: 12. The CDR3 protein is CASGLDGSGTELTDTQYF. The CDR3 DNA sequence: TGTGCTAGTGGTTTGGACGGATCCGGGACAGAGCTCACAGATACGCAGTATTTT.

This clone came up a few times. This rearrangement joins TRBV5-5 to TRBJ1-2; tentative D call: TRBD1 (5 bases). Germline assignment: CDR1 SGHKS and CDR2 YYEKEE (reference sequence). The V end lost 2 bases, the J end lost 4 bases, and 15 bases lay between the germline ends. CDR3 length equals 15 residues. This CDR3 reads CASSFDGRGGYGYTF. The DNA for the CDR3 is TGTGCCAGCAGCTTCGATGGGAGGGGCGGCTATGGCTACACCTTC.

The V gene is TRBV3-1 (or the pseudogene TRBV3-2), the J gene TRBJ1-6, with a possible D match to TRBD1 (6 bases). CDR1 and CDR2 (germline): LGHDT, YNNKEL (reference sequence). Between the trimmed V and J ends, which lost 2 bases and 8 bases, there was a span of 10 bases. The CDR3 spans 14 residues. CDR3 DNA: TGTGCCAGCAGCCAACGATCAGGGGATTCACCCCTCCACTTT. Its translation is CASSQRSGDSPLHF.

V gene TRBV5-6 combines with J gene TRBJ2-4; 7 bases line up with TRBD1. The V segment lost 3 bases and the J segment 0 bases; nucleotides outside the gene matches: 9. The CDR3 has 17 amino acids. Per germline, CDR1 SGHDT and CDR2 YYEEEE. The CDR3 protein is CASSSDRVLVAKNIQYF. CDR3 coding DNA: TGTGCCAGCAGCTCCGACAGGGTTCTAGTAGCCAAAAACATTCAGTACTTC.

The rearrangement uses TRBV27 and TRBJ1-1, with TRBD1 matching over 9 bases. The CDR3 consists of 13 residues. Germline V lookup: CDR1 MNHEY, CDR2 SMNVEV (reference sequence). The trim removed 4 bases at V and 8 bases at J, leaving 5 bases unmatched. CDR3: CASSSIQGAEAFF. Here the CDR3 DNA reads TGTGCCAGCAGTTCAATACAGGGGGCCGAAGCTTTCTTT.

V is TRBV6-5 and J is TRBJ1-3; no firm D call. The CDR3 sequence is 15 residues long. Germline V gene lookup returns CDR1 MNHEY and CDR2 SVGAGI. V dropped 0 bases and J dropped 1 base, with 7 bases sitting between them. CDR3 nucleotide sequence: TGTGCCAGCAGTTACTCGTATGAGTCTGGAAACACCATATATTTT. This sequence encodes CASSYSYESGNTIYF.

Here the CDR3 reads CASSSTGGYTEAFF. CDR3 coding DNA: TGTGCCAGCAGTTCGACAGGGGGTTACACTGAAGCTTTCTTT. This rearrangement joins TRBV6-5 to TRBJ1-1; 9 bases map to TRBD1. This CDR3 region has 14 residues. Germline values: CDR1 MNHEY, CDR2 SVGAGI. V shed 4 bases and J 3 bases; nucleotides not matched to a gene: 3.

V and J are TRBV18 and TRBJ2-5; TRBD1 matches 9 bases. The CDR3 has 14 amino acids. CDR1 is KGHSH and CDR2 is LQKENI in the germline V gene. V trimming: 5 bases; J trimming: 5 bases; junction bases outside the gene matches: 6. CDR3: CASSLQGAEETQYF. The CDR3 DNA reads TGTGCCAGCTCATTACAGGGGGCGGAGGAGACCCAGTACTTC.

The gene calls are TRBV5-8 and TRBJ2-5, with 7 nucleotides matching TRBD1. J gave up 1 base and V 7 bases, and 7 bases lay outside the gene matches. The CDR3 totals 14 residues. Germline CDR1 and CDR2: SGHTS and YDEGEE. The CDR3 reads CASSGDRFQETQYF. The CDR3 nucleotides are TGTGCCAGCTCCGGGGACAGATTCCAAGAGACCCAGTACTTC.